The entry below describes one T cell receptor beta chain. The sample originates from a study of long-term antiretroviral therapy in people with HIV. The CDR3 runs 15 residues. Trimming left V 0 bases short and J 3 bases short, with 9 bases between. Per germline, CDR1 MGHRA and CDR2 YSYEKL. At survey level, the immunoSEQ assay was run in its v3.0 version. This table comes from immunoSEQ multiplex PCR, and its TCRdb copy is limited to in-frame clones, with some not included. Counted here are roughly 25,000 clones, 84% occurring once; the ten biggest clones make up about 2.3%. The receptor's source is a man in his forties or fifties with HIV. Sequences were derived from unsorted PBMCs, sampled 3 years after starting antiretroviral therapy. The rearrangement uses TRBV4-1 and TRBJ2-1; a weak D match, TRBD2 (6 bases). The CDR3 sequence: CASSQDTGDYNEQFF. For the CDR3, the DNA is TGCGCCAGCAGCCAAGACACGGGGGACTACAATGAGCAGTTCTTC.